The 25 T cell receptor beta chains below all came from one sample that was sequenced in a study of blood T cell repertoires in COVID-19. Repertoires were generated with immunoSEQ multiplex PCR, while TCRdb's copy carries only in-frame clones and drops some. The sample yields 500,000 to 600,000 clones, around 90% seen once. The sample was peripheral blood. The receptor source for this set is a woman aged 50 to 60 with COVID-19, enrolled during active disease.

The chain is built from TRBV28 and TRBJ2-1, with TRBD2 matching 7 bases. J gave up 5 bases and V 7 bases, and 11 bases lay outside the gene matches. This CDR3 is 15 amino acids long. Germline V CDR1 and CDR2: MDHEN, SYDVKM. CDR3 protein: CASTTGGGDHNEQFF. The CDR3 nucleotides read TGTGCCAGCACCACGGGCGGGGGAGATCACAATGAGCAGTTCTTC. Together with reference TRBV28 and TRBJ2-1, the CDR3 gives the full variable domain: DVKVTQSSRYLVKRTGEKVFLECVQDMDHENMFWYRQDPGLGLRLIYFSYDVKMKEKGDIPEGYSVSREKKERFSLILESASTNQTSMYLCASTTGGGDHNEQFFGPGTRLTVL.

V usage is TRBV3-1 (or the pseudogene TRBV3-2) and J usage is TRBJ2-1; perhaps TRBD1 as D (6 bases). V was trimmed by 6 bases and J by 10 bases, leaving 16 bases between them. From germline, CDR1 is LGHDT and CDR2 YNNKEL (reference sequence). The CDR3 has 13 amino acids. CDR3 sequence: CASRLRGMGEQFF. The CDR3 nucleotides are TGTGCCAGCAGACTCAGGGGTATGGGAGAGCAGTTCTTC.

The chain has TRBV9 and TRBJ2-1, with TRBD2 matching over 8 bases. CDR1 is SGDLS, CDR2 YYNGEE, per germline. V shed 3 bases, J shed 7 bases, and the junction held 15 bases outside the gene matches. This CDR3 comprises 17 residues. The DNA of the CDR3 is TGTGCCAGCAGCGCAACTTCTGGATCGGAGCGGGGGAATGAGCAGTTCTTC. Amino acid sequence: CASSATSGSERGNEQFF.

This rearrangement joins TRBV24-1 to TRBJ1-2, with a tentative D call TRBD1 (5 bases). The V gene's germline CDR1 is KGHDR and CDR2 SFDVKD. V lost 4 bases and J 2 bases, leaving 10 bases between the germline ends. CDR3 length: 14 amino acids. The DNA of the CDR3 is TGTGCCACCAGTGACCTGCGACAGAACTATGGCTACACCTTC. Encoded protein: CATSDLRQNYGYTF.

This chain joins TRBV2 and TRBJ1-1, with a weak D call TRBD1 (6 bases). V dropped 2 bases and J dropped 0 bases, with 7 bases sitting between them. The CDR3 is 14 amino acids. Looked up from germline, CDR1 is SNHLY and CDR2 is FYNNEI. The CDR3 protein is CASSENRVNTEAFF. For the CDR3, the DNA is TGTGCCAGCAGTGAAAACAGGGTGAACACTGAAGCTTTCTTT.

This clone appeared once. The CDR3 here is CASSSEQRMNTEAFF. Here the CDR3 DNA reads TGCGCCAGCAGCTCTGAACAGAGAATGAACACTGAAGCTTTCTTT. The rearrangement joins TRBV5-1 to TRBJ1-1; unclear D gene. Germline CDR1 is SGHRS and CDR2 is YFSETQ. There are 15 residues in the CDR3. Deletions cut 3 bases from V and 0 bases from J, with 12 bases between.

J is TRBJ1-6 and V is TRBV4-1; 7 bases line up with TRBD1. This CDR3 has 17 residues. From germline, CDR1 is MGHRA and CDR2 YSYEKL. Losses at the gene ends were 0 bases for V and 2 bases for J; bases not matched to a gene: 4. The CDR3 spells CASSQEGGRAYNSPLHF. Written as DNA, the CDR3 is TGCGCCAGCAGCCAAGAAGGGGGCAGAGCCTATAATTCACCCCTCCACTTT.

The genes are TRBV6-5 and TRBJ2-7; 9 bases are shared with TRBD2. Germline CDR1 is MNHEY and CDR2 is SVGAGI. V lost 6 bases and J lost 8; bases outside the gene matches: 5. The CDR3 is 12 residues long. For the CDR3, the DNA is TGTGCCAGCAGAAACCTAGCGGGGCAGCAGTACTTC. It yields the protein CASRNLAGQQYF.

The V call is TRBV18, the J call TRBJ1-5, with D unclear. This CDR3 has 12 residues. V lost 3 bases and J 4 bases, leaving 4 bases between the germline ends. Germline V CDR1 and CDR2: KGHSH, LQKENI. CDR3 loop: CASSPPNQPQHF. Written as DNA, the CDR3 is TGTGCCAGCTCACCCCCTAATCAGCCCCAGCATTTT. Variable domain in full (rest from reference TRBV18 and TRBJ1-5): NAGVMQNPRHLVRRRGQEARLRCSPMKGHSHVYWYRQLPEEGLKFMVYLQKENIIDESGMPKERFSAEFPKEGPSILRIQQVVRGDSAAYFCASSPPNQPQHFGDGTRLSIL.

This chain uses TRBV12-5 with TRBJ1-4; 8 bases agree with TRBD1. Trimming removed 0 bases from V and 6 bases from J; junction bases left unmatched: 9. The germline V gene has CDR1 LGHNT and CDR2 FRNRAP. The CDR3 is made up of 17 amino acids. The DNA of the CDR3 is TGTGCTAGTGGTTTGGTATTTTCACCGGACAGGGATGAAAAACTGTTTTTT. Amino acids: CASGLVFSPDRDEKLFF.

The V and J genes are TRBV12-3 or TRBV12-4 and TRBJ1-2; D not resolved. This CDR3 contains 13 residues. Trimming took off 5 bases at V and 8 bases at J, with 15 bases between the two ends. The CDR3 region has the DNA TGTGCCAGCAGTGGAACGATGGAGGGCGGCTACACCTTC. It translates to CASSGTMEGGYTF.

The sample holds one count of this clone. CDR3 amino acids: CASWDFFGNQPQHF. The DNA of the CDR3 is TGTGCCAGCTGGGACTTTTTTGGCAATCAGCCCCAGCATTTT. This chain joins TRBV6-5 and TRBJ1-5; D possibly corresponds to TRBD1 (5 bases). The CDR3 loop spans 14 amino acids. Germline loops: CDR1 MNHEY, CDR2 SVGAGI. V was trimmed by 8 bases and J by 2 bases, leaving 13 bases between them.

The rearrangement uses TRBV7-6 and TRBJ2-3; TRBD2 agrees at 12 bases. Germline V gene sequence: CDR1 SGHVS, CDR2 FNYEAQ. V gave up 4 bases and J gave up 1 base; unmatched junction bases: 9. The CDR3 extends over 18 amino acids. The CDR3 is CASSSSFRLAGGTDTQYF. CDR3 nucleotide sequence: TGTGCCAGCAGCTCCTCGTTCCGACTAGCGGGGGGCACAGATACGCAGTATTTT.

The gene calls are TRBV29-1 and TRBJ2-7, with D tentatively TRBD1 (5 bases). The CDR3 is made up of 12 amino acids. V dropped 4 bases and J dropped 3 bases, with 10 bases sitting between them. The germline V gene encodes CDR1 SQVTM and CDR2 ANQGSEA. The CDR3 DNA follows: TGCAGCGTTGGGGGCCCCCTCTACGAGCAGTACTTC. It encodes CSVGGPLYEQYF.

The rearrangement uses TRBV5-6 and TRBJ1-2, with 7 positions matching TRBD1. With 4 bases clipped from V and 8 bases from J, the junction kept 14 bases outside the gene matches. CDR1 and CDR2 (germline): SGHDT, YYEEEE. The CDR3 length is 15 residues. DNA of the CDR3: TGTGCCAGCAGCCCTCGGACAGGTGGCAGGGGCGGCTACACCTTC. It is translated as CASSPRTGGRGGYTF.

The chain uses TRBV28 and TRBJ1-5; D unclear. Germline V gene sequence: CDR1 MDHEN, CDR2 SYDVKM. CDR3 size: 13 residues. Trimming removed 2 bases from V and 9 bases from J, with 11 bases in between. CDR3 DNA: TGTGCCAGCAGTTTAGAGGGTGGAGGGCCCCAGCATTTT. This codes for CASSLEGGGPQHF.

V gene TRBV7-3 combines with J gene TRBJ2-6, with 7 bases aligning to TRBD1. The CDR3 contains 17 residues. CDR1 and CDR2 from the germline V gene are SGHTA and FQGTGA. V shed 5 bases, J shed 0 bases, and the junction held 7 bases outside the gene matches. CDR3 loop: CASSGPGGSSGANVLTF. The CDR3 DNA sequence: TGTGCCAGCAGCGGCCCAGGGGGTAGCTCTGGGGCCAACGTCCTGACTTTC.

The CDR3, as DNA: TGTGCCAGTAGTATAAATCCAATGGGCCAGAAACCCTACGAGCAGTACTTC. Translated, it gives CASSINPMGQKPYEQYF. V usage is TRBV19 and J usage is TRBJ2-7; D ambiguous. This CDR3 spans 17 amino acids. From germline, CDR1 is LNHDA and CDR2 SQIVND (reference sequence). V was clipped by 2 bases and J by 2 bases, with 19 bases between them.

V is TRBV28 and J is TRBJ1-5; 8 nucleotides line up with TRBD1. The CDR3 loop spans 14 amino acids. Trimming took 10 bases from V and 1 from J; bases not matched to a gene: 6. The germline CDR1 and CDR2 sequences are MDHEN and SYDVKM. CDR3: CATTGGASNQPQHF. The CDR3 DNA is TGTGCCACTACAGGGGGGGCGAGCAATCAGCCCCAGCATTTT.

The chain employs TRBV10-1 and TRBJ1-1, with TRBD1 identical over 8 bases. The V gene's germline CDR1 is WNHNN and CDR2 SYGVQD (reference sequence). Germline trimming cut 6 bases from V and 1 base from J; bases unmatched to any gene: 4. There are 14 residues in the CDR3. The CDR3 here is CASRAGGRNTEAFF. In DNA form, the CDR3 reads TGCGCCAGCAGGGCAGGGGGCCGGAACACTGAAGCTTTCTTT.

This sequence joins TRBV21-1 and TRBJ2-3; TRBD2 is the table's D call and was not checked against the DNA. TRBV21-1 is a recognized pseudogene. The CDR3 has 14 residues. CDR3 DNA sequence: TGTGCCAGCAGCTTCCCTAGGCAGATAGATACGCAGTATTTT. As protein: CASSFPRQIDTQYF.

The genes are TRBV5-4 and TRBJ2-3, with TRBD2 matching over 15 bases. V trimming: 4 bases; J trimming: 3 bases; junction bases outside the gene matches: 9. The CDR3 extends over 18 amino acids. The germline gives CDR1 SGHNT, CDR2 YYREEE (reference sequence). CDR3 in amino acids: CASSRGLAGGLKTDTQYF. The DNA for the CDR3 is TGTGCCAGCAGCAGGGGACTAGCGGGGGGCCTCAAAACAGATACGCAGTATTTT.

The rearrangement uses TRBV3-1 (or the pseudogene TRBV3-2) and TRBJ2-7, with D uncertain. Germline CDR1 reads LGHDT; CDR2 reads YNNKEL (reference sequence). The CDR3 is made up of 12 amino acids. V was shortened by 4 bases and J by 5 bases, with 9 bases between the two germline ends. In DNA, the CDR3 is TGTGCCAGCAGCCTTGCCGGTAACGAGCAGTACTTC. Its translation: CASSLAGNEQYF.

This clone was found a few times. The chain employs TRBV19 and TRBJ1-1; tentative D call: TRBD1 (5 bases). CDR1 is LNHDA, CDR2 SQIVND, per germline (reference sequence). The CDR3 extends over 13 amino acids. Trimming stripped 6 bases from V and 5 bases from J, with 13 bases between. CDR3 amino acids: CASSAGGGTEAFF. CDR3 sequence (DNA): TGTGCCAGTAGCGCGGGGGGAGGGACTGAAGCTTTCTTT.

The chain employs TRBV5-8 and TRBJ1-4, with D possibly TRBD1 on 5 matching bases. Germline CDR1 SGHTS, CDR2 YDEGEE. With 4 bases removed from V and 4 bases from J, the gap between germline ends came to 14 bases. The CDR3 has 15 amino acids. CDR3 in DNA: TGTGCCAGCAGCCGGGCCCGGGGGGTTAATGAAAAACTGTTTTTT. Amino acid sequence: CASSRARGVNEKLFF.